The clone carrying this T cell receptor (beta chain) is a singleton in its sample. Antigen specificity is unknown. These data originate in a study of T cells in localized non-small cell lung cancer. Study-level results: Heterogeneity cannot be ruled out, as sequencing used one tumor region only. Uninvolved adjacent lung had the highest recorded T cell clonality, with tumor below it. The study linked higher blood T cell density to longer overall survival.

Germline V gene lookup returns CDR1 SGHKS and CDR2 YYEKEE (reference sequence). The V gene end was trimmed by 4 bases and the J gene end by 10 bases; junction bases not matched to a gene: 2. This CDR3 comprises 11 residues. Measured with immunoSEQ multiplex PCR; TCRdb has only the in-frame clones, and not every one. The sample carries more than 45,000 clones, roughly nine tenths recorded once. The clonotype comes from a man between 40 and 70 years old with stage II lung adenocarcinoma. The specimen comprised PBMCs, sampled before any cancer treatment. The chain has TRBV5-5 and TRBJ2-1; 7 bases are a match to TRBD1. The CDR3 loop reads CASSQTGEQFF. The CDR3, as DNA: TGTGCCAGCAGCCAGACAGGGGAGCAGTTCTTC.